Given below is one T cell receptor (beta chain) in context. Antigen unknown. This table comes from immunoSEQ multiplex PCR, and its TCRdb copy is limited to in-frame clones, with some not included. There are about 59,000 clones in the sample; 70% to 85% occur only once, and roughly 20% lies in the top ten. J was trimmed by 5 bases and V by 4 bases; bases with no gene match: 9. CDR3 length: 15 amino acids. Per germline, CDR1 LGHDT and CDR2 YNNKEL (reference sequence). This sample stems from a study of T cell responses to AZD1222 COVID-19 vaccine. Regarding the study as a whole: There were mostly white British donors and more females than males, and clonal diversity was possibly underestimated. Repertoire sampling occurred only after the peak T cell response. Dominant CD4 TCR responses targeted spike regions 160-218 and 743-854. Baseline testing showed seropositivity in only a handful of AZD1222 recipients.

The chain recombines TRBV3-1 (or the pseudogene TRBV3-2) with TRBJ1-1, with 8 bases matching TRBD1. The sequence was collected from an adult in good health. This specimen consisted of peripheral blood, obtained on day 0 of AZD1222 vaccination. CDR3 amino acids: CASSPGDRKGTEAFF. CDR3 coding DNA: TGTGCCAGCAGCCCAGGGGACAGGAAGGGGACTGAAGCTTTCTTT.